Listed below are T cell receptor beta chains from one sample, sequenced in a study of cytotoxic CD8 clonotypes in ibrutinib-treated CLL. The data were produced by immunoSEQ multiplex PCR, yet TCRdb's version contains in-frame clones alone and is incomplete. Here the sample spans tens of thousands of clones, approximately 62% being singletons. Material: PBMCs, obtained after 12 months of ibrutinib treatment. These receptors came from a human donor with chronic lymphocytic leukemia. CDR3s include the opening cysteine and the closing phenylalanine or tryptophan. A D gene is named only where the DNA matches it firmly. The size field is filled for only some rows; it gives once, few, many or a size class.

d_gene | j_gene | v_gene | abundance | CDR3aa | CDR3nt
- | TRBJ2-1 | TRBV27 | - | CASSFQAGEQFF | TGTGCCAGCAGTTTCCAGGCAGGTGAGCAGTTCTTC
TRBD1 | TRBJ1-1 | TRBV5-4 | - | CASPGGGATEAFF | TGTGCCAGCCCAGGGGGGGGCGCCACTGAAGCTTTCTTT
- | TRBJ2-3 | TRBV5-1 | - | CASSLLGGPTDTQYF | TGCGCCAGCAGCTTGCTGGGAGGACCCACAGATACGCAGTATTTT
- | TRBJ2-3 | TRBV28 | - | CASTSNGDTQYF | TGTGCCAGCACTTCCAATGGAGATACGCAGTATTTT
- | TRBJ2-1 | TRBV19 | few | CASNPSGTTYNEQFF | TGTGCCAGTAACCCTTCCGGGACGACATACAATGAGCAGTTCTTC
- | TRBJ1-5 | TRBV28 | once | CASRSGDQTYQPQHF | TGTGCCAGCAGATCTGGGGACCAGACGTATCAGCCCCAGCATTTT
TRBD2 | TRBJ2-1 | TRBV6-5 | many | CASSYPGLAGGHEQFF | TGTGCCAGCAGTTACCCGGGGCTAGCGGGAGGGCATGAGCAGTTCTTC
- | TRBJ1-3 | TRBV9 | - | CASSVSSGSGNTIYF | TGTGCCAGCAGCGTAAGTTCGGGGTCTGGAAACACCATATATTTT
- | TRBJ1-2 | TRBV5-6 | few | CASSGRDKPANYGYTF | TGTGCCAGCAGCGGCCGGGACAAACCGGCCAACTATGGCTACACCTTC
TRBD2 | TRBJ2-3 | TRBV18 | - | CASSPPGASGDTQYF | TGTGCCAGCTCACCACCGGGGGCTAGCGGGGATACGCAGTATTTT
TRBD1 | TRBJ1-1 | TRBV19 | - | CASRTGQGTKRAFF | TGTGCCAGTAGGACGGGACAGGGAACCAAAAGGGCTTTCTTT
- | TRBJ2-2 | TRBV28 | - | CASIQSNTGELFF | TGTGCCAGCATTCAATCTAACACCGGGGAGCTGTTTTTT
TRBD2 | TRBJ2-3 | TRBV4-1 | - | CASKTASGSTDTQYF | TGCGCCAGCAAAACGGCTAGCGGGAGCACAGATACGCAGTATTTT
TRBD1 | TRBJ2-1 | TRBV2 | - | CASTGTVAFEQFF | TGTGCCAGCACCGGGACAGTGGCTTTTGAGCAGTTCTTC
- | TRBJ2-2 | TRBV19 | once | CASSIPGAGELFF | TGTGCCAGTAGTATTCCAGGGGCCGGGGAGCTGTTTTTT
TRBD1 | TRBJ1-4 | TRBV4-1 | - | CASRPAGQGDEKLFF | TGCGCCAGTAGGCCAGCGGGACAGGGGGATGAAAAACTGTTTTTT
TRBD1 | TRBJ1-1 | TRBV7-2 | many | CASSQGARGEAFF | TGTGCCAGCAGCCAGGGGGCGAGGGGAGAAGCTTTCTTT
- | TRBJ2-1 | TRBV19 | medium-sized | CASSMGGGPSRYNEQFF | TGTGCCAGTAGTATGGGAGGGGGCCCTTCGCGCTACAATGAGCAGTTCTTC
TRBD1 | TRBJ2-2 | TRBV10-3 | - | CAIRGDRGFGTGELFF | TGTGCCATCAGAGGCGACAGGGGATTTGGCACCGGGGAGCTGTTTTTT
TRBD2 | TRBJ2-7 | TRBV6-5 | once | CASSKLAAWPYEQYF | TGTGCCAGCAGTAAGCTAGCGGCCTGGCCCTACGAGCAGTACTTC
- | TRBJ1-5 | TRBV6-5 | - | CASRTIEGNQPQHF | TGTGCCAGCAGAACGATAGAAGGGAATCAGCCCCAGCATTTT
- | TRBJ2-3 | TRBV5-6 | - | CASSSQGRGTDTQYF | TGTGCCAGCAGCAGCCAGGGAAGGGGAACAGATACGCAGTATTTT
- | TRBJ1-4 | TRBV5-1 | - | CASSPGTPNEKLFF | TGCGCCAGCAGTCCCGGGACTCCTAATGAAAAACTGTTTTTT
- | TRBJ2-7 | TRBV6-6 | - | CASSPRSHEQYF | TGTGCCAGCAGTCCACGGTCCCACGAGCAGTACTTC
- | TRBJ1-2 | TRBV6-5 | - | CAISESIGGGTF | TGTGCCATCAGTGAGTCCATCGGAGGAGGCACCTTC
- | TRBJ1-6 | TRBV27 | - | CASSLIGRSSYNSPLHF | TGTGCCAGCAGTTTAATAGGGCGGAGCTCCTATAATTCACCCCTCCACTTT
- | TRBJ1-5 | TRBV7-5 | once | CVRSFNVPGGRYSNQPQHF | TGTGTCAGAAGCTTCAACGTCCCGGGAGGCAGATATAGCAATCAGCCCCAGCATTTT
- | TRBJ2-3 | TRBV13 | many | CASAVWGNTDTQYF | TGTGCCAGCGCTGTCTGGGGAAACACAGATACGCAGTATTTT
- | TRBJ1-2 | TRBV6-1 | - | CATHNLYGYTF | TGTGCCACCCACAATCTCTATGGCTACACCTTC
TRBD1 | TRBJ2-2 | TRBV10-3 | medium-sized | CAISEGLTGFDTGELFF | TGTGCCATCAGTGAGGGGCTGACAGGGTTCGACACCGGGGAGCTGTTTTTT
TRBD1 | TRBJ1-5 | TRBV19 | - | CASSIAGRGRIQPQHF | TGTGCCAGTAGTATAGCCGGCAGGGGGCGAATTCAGCCCCAGCATTTT
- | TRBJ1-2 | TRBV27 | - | CASSLYWGAPAYGYTF | TGTGCCAGCAGTTTATATTGGGGGGCCCCCGCCTATGGCTACACCTTC
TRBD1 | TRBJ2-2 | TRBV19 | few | CASSTQPSRTGGTGELFF | TGTGCCAGTAGTACCCAGCCAAGCAGGACAGGTGGGACCGGGGAGCTGTTTTTT
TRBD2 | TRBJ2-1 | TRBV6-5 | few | CASRGLAGTHEQFF | TGTGCCAGCAGGGGGCTAGCGGGTACCCATGAGCAGTTCTTC
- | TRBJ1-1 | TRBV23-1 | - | CATHTTEAFF | TGCGCCACGCACACCACTGAAGCTTTCTTT
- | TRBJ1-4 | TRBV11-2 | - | CASSLLGGPNEKLFF | TGTGCCAGCAGCTTACTAGGGGGGCCTAATGAAAAACTGTTTTTT
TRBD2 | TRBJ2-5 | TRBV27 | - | CASSWSGSRGETQYF | TGTGCCAGCAGTTGGAGCGGGAGTCGGGGGGAGACCCAGTACTTC
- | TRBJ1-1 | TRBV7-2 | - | CASSLAGRTEAFF | TGTGCCAGCAGCTTAGCCGGCCGCACTGAAGCTTTCTTT
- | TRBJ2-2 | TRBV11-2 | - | CASSFKGTGELFF | TGTGCCAGCAGCTTCAAGGGGACCGGGGAGCTGTTTTTT
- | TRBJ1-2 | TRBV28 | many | CASSWGRVGYTF | TGTGCCAGCAGTTGGGGCAGGGTTGGCTACACCTTC
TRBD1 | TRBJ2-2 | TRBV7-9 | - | CASSSFSTGGANTGELFF | TGTGCCAGCAGCTCCTTCTCGACAGGGGGTGCGAACACCGGGGAGCTGTTTTTT
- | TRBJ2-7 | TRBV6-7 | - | CASKDRAYEQYF | TGTGCCAGCAAGGACAGAGCCTACGAGCAGTACTTC
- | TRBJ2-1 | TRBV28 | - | CASSVAGQVLNEQFF | TGTGCCAGCAGTGTTGCAGGGCAGGTACTGAATGAGCAGTTCTTC
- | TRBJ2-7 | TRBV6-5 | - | CASSYSSEQYF | TGTGCCAGCAGTTACTCGAGCGAGCAGTACTTC
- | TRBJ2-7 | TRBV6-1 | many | CASSEARRGTYEQYF | TGTGCCAGCAGTGAAGCAAGGAGGGGGACGTACGAGCAGTACTTC
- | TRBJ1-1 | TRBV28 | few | CASSLGVTGGAFF | TGTGCCAGCAGTTTGGGGGTTACGGGAGGTGCTTTCTTT
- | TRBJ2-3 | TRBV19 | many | CASMQASRGTQYF | TGTGCCAGTATGCAGGCCTCAAGGGGGACGCAGTATTTT